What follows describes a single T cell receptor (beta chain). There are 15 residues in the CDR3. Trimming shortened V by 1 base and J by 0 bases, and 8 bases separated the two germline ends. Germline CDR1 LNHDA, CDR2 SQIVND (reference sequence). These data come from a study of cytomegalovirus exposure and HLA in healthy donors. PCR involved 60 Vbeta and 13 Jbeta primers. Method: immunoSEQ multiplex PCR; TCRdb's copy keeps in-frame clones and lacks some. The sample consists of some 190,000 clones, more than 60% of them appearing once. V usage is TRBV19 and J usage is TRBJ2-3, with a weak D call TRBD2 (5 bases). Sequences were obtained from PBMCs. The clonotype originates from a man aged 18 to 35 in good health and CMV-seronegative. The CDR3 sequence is CASSIARGSTDTQYF. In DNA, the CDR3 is TGTGCCAGTAGTATAGCCCGGGGAAGCACAGATACGCAGTATTTT.